Below, one T cell receptor (beta chain) is given with its context. Unmatched junction bases numbered 8, after V lost 0 bases and J lost 6 bases. The CDR3 runs to 16 residues. Per germline, CDR1 SGHNT and CDR2 YYREEE (reference sequence). The source of the sample is a study of blood T cell repertoires in COVID-19. Study context: Acute and convalescent COVID-19 samples came from the United States, Italy and Spain. Nucleic acid was either cDNA or gDNA, and it came from T cells, B-cell-depleted T cells, or PBMCs.

In the study's own analysis: Amplification with reference gene primers provided the estimates of nucleated cell counts. The assay was immunoSEQ multiplex PCR, and TCRdb's table has in-frame clones only and misses some. V, J and clone size are taken as reported in that table, and D and trimming were inferred from the DNA itself. The data contain some 250,000 clones, more than 65% of them singletons. The TCR originated in a man aged 45-65 years with active or convalescent COVID-19. The chain joins TRBV5-4 to TRBJ2-3; the match to TRBD2 covers 9 bases. The specimen was peripheral blood. CDR3 amino acids: CASSLDLRGGGDTQYF. CDR3 DNA sequence: TGTGCCAGCAGCTTGGATTTGCGGGGGGGCGGGGATACGCAGTATTTT.